The sequence of this T cell receptor (beta chain) was determined in a study of T cells in Graves' hyperthyroidism and ophthalmopathy. Study-wide context: Prior to any treatment, at the point of initial diagnosis, peripheral blood was collected. Findings of the study overall: Within blood appeared most thyroid clonotypes that had expanded above 0.001.

This clonotype was seen at least ten times. The antigen is undetermined. A patient was excluded if there was uncontrolled infection, other autoimmune disease, pregnancy or lactation. RNA transcripts gave rise to amplified TCR beta CDR3 regions. Initially, a first-round RT-PCR of the TCR CDR3 employed the HTBI primer set. TCRdb reanalysed the multiplex PCR reads using MiXCR and keeps one entry per CDR3 protein. The sample contains 550,000 to 650,000 distinct CDR3 sequences, 14% of which appear only once. The germline V gene encodes CDR1 MDHEN and CDR2 SYDVKM. The CDR3 is made up of 12 amino acids. Trimming pared 2 bases from V and 11 bases from J, leaving 11 bases between.

Input material: blood. The source of this sequence is a woman aged 40 to 50 with Graves' hyperthyroidism. The chain uses TRBV28 and TRBJ2-3; D unclear. The CDR3 DNA is TGTGCCAGCAGTTTAAGACCGACTGTGCAGTATTTT. This translates into CASSLRPTVQYF.